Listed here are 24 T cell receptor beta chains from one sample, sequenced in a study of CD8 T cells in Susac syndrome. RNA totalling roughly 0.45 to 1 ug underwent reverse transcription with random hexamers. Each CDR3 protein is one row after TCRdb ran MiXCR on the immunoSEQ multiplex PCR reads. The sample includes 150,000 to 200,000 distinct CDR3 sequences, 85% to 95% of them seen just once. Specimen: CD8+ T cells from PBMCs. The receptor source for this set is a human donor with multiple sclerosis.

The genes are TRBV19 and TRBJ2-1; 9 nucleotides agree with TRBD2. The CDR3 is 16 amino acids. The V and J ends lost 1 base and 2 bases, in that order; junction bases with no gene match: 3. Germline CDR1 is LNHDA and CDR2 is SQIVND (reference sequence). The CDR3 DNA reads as TGTGCCAGTAGTATAGGCGCGGGGGGGCCCTACAATGAGCAGTTCTTC. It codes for CASSIGAGGPYNEQFF.

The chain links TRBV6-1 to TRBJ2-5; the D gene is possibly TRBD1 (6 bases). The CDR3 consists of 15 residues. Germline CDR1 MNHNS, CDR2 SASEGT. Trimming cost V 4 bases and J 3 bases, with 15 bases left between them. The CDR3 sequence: CASSADRDIKETQYF. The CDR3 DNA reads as TGTGCCAGCAGTGCGGACCGGGACATCAAAGAGACCCAGTACTTC.

DNA of the CDR3: TGTGCCAGTAGTGATCTACCGACAGGCATGAACACTGAAGCTTTCTTT. Translated: CASSDLPTGMNTEAFF. This chain links TRBV19 with TRBJ1-1; D possibly corresponds to TRBD1 (6 bases). CDR3 size: 16 residues. Germline lookup yields CDR1 LNHDA and CDR2 SQIVND (reference sequence). V lost 5 bases and J lost 0, with 16 bases in between.

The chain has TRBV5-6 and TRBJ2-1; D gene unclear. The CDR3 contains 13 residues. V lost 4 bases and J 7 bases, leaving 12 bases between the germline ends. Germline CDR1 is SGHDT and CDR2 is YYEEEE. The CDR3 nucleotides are TGTGCCAGCAGCCCGCTCCCTTCGAATGAGCAGTTCTTC. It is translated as CASSPLPSNEQFF.

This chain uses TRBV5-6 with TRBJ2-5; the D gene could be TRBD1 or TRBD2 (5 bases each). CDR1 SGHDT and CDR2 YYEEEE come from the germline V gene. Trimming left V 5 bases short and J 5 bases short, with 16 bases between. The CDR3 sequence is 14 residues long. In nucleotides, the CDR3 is TGTGCCAGCAGTATTCCGGGACCCTCGGAGACCCAGTACTTC. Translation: CASSIPGPSETQYF. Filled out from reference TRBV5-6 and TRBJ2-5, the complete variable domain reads DAGVTQSPTHLIKTRGQQVTLRCSPKSGHDTVSWYQQALGQGPQFIFQYYEEEERQRGNFPDRFSGHQFPNYSSELNVNALLLGDSALYLCASSIPGPSETQYFGPGTRLLVL.

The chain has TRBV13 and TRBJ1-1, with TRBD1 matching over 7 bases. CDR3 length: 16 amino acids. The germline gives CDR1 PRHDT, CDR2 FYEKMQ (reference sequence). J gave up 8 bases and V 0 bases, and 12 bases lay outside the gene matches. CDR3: CASSLGSGTALGEAFF. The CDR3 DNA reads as TGTGCCAGCAGCTTAGGCTCCGGGACAGCATTGGGAGAAGCTTTCTTT.

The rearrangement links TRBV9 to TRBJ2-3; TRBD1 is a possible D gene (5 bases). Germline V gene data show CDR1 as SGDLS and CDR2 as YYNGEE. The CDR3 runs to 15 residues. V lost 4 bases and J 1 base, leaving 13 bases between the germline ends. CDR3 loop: CASSHQAGRTDTQYF. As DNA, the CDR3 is TGTGCCAGCAGCCACCAGGCAGGGCGCACAGATACGCAGTATTTT.

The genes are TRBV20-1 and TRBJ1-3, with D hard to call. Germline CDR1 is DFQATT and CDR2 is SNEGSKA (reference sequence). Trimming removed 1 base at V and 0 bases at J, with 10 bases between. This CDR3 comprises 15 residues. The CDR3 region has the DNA TGCAGTGCTAGAGGGAGGGCAGACTCTGGAAACACCATATATTTT. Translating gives CSARGRADSGNTIYF.

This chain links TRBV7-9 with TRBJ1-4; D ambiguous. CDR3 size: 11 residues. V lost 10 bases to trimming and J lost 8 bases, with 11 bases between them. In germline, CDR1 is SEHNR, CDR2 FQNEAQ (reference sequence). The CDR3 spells CATDEKEKLFF. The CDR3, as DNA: TGTGCCACCGACGAAAAAGAAAAACTGTTTTTT.

CDR3 sequence reads: CSVLRGSYEQYF. As DNA, the CDR3 is TGCAGCGTCCTGCGAGGGTCCTACGAGCAGTACTTC. The chain is built from TRBV29-1 and TRBJ2-7; a possible D gene is TRBD2 (5 bases). Per the germline V gene, CDR1 is SQVTM and CDR2 is ANQGSEA. The CDR3 is 12 amino acids. The V gene lost 6 bases and the J gene lost 1 base, with 10 bases spanning the gap.

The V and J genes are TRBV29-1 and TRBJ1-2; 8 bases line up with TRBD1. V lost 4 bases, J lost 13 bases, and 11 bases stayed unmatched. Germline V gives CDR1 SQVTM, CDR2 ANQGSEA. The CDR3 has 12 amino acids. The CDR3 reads CSVVTSGTGFTF. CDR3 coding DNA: TGCAGCGTTGTCACCTCCGGGACAGGATTCACCTTC. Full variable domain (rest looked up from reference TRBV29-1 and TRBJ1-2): SAVISQKPSRDICQRGTSLTIQCQVDSQVTMMFWYRQQPGQSLTLIATANQGSEATYESGFVIDKFPISRPNLTFSTLTVSNMSPEDSSIYLCSVVTSGTGFTFGSGTRLTVV.

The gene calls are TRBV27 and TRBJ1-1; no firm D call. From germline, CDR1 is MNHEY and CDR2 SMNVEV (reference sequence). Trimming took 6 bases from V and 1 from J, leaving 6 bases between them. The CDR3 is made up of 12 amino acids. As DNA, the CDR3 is TGTGCCAGCAGACGGTGGAACACTGAAGCTTTCTTT. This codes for CASRRWNTEAFF.

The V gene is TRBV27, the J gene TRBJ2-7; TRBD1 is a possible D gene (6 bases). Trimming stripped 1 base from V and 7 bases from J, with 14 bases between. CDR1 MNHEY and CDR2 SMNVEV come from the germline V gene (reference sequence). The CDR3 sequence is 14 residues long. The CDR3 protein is CASSLLGQGKEQYF. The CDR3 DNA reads TGTGCCAGCAGTTTATTAGGGCAGGGGAAGGAGCAGTACTTC.

CDR3 nucleotide sequence: TGTGCCAGCAGCTTACATCCAGGGAACTACGAGCAGTACTTC. Translated: CASSLHPGNYEQYF. The chain recombines TRBV7-9 with TRBJ2-7; a possible D gene is TRBD1 (5 bases). The V and J ends lost 2 bases and 3 bases respectively, with 11 bases between them. There are 14 residues in the CDR3. Germline-derived CDR1 and CDR2 are SEHNR and FQNEAQ (reference sequence).

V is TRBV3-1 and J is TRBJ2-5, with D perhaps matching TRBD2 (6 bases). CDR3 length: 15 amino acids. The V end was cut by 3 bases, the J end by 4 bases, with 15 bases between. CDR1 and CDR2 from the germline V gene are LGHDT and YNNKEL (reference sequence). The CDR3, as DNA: TGTGCCAGCAGCCAGTACGGGACTGTGGGAGAGACCCAGTACTTC. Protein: CASSQYGTVGETQYF.

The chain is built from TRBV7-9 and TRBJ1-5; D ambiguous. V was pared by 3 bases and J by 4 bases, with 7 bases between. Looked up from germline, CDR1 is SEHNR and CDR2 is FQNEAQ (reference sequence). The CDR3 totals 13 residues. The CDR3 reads CASSFDGNQPQHF. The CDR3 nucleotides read TGTGCCAGCAGCTTCGACGGAAATCAGCCCCAGCATTTT.

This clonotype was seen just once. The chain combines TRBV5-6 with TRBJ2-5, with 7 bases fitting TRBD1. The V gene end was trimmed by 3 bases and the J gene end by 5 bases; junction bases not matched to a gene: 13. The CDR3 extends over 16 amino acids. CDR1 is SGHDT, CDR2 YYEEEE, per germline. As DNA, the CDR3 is TGTGCCAGCAGCTGGGCCGACAGGGTAACTCTCGAGACCCAGTACTTC. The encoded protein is CASSWADRVTLETQYF.

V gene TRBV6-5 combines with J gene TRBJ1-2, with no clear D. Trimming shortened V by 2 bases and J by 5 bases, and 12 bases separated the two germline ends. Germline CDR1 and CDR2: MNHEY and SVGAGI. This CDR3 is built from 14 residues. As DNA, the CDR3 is TGTGCCAGCAGTTACGGTCCCTCAGCTTATGGCTACACCTTC. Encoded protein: CASSYGPSAYGYTF.

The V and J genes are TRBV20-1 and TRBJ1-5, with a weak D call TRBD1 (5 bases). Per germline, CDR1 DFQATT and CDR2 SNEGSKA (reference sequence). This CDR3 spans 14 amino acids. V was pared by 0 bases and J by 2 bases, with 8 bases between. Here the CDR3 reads CSAREGEGNQPQHF. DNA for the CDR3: TGCAGTGCTAGAGAAGGGGAGGGCAATCAGCCCCAGCATTTT.

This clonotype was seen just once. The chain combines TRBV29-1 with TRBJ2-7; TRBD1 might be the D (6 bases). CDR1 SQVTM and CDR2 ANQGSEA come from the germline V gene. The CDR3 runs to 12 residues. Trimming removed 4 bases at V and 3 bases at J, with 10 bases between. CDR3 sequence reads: CSVAGTHYEQYF. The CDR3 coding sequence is TGCAGCGTTGCGGGGACACACTACGAGCAGTACTTC.

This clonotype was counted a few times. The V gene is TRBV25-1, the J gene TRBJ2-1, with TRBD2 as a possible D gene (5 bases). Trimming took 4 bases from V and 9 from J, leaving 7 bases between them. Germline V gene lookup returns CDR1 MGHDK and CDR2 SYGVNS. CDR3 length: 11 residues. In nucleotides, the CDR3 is TGTGCCAGCAGTGGGAGCGGTGAGCAGTTCTTC. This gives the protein CASSGSGEQFF.

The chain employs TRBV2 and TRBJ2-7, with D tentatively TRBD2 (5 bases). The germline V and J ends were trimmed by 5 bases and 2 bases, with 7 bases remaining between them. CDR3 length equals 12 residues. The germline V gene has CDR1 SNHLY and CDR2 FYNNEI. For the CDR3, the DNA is TGTGCCAGCAGTCCACTAGCCTACGAGCAGTACTTC. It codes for CASSPLAYEQYF.

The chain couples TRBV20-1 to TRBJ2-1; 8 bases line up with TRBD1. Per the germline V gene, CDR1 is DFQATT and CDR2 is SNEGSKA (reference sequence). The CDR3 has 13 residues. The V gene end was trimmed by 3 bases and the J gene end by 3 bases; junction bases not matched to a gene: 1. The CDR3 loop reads CSASDRGYNEQFF. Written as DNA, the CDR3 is TGCAGTGCTAGCGACAGGGGCTACAATGAGCAGTTCTTC.

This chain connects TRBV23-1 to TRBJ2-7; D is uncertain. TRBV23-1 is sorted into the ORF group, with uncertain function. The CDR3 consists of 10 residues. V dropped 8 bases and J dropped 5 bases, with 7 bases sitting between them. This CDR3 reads CASRSHEQYF. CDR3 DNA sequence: TGCGCCAGCCGCTCTCACGAGCAGTACTTC.